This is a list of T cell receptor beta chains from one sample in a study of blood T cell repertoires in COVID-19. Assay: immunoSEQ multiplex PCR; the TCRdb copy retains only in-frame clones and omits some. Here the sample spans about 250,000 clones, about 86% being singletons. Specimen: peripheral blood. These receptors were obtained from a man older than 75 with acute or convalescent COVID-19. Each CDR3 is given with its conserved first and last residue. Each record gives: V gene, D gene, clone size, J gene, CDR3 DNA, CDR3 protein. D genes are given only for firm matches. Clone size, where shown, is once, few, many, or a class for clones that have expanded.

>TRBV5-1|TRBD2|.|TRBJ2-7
TGCGCCAGCAGTCAGAGCCTAGCGGGAGGGCCCCACGAGCAGTACTTC
CASSQSLAGGPHEQYF
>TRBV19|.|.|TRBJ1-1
TGTGCCAGTAGTATAACAGGGTACGCCACTGAAGCTTTCTTT
CASSITGYATEAFF
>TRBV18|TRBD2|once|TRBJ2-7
TGTGCCAGCTCACCCTTGAGACTAGCGGGGGCGGAGCGGCAGTACTTC
CASSPLRLAGAERQYF
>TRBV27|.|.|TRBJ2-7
TGTGCCAGCAGTTTATCCCCCTTAGGGTCACGGGGGAGCTTCTCCTACGAGCAGTACTTC
CASSLSPLGSRGSFSYEQYF
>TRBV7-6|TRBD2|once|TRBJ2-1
TGTGCCAGCTCACCCACCGGGACTAGCGGTTTCAATGAGCAGTTCTTC
CASSPTGTSGFNEQFF
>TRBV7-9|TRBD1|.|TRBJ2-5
TGTGCCAGCAGCTTAGGGGACAGGGGGCTCCAAGAGACCCAGTACTTC
CASSLGDRGLQETQYF
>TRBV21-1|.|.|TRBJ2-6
TGTGCCAGCAGCAAAATGCGAGGGTCAGAGGCAGATTATGGGGCCAACGTCCTGACTTTC
CASSKMRGSEADYGANVLTF
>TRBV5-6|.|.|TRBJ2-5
TGTGCCAGCAGCCGAGGGACAAAGTACCAAGAGACCCAGTACTTC
CASSRGTKYQETQYF
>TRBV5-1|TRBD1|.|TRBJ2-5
TGCGCCAGCAGCAGGGGGCCGTCCCAAGAGACCCAGTACTTC
CASSRGPSQETQYF
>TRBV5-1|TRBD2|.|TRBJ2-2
TGCGCCAGCAGCCTCCGGGAGGGAGATAGTACCGGGGAGCTGTTTTTT
CASSLREGDSTGELFF
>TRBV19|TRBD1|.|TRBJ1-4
TGTGCCAGTCAACAGGGGGCGCGAACTAATGAAAAACTGTTTTTT
CASQQGARTNEKLFF
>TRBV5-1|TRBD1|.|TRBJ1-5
TGCGCCAGCAGCCCGGGACAGGATAGCAATCAGCCCCAGCATTTT
CASSPGQDSNQPQHF
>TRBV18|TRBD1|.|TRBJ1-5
TGTGCCAGCTCACCACTTGGGACAGGGGGCAATCAGCCCCAGCATTTT
CASSPLGTGGNQPQHF
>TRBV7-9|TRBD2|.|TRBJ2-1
TGTGCCAGCAGCTTAGCTTCGGGACTAGCGGGACTTGGCGAGCAGTTCTTC
CASSLASGLAGLGEQFF
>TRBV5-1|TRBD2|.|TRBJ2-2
TGCGCCAGCAGCCATACGTTACTCGCGGGGGGGCCCAGGACCGGGGAGCTGTTTTTT
CASSHTLLAGGPRTGELFF
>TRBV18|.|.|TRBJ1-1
TGTGCCAGCTCACCGCAGATGAACACTGAAGCTTTCTTT
CASSPQMNTEAFF
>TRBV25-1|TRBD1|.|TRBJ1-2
TGTGCCAGCAGTGGTGACAGGGGAAAAGGCTATGGCTACACCTTC
CASSGDRGKGYGYTF
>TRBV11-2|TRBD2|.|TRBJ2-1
TGTGCCAGCAGCTTAGTGGCCCGGGAGGAATTTATGTCCTACAATGAGCAGTTCTTC
CASSLVAREEFMSYNEQFF
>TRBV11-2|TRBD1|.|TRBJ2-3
TGTGCCAGCAGCACTCTATGGACAGGGGGGGGTACGCAGTATTTT
CASSTLWTGGGTQYF